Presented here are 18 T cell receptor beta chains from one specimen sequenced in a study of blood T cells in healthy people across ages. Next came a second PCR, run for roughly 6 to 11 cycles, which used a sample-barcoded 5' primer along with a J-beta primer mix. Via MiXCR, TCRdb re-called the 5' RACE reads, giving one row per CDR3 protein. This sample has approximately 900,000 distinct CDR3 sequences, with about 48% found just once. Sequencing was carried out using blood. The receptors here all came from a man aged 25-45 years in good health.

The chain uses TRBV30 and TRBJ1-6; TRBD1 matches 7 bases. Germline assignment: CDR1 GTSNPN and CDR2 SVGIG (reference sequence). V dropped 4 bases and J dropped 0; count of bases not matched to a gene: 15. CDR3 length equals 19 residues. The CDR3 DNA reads TGTGCCTGGAAAGGGGGACAGATTTTTCTAAGCTCCTATAATTCACCCCTCCACTTT. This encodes CAWKGGQIFLSSYNSPLHF.

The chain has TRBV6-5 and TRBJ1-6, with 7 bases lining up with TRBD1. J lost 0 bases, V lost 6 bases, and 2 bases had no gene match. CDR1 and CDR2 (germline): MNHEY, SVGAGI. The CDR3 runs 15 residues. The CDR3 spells CASRDRSSYNSPLHF. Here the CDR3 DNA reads TGTGCCAGCAGGGACAGGAGCTCCTATAATTCACCCCTCCACTTT.

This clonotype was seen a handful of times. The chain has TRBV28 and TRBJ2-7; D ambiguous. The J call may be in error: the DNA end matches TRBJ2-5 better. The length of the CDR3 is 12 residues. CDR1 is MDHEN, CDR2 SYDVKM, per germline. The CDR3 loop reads CASLGQLGTQYF. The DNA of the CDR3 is TGTGCCAGCCTAGGGCAGTTGGGGACCCAGTACTTC.

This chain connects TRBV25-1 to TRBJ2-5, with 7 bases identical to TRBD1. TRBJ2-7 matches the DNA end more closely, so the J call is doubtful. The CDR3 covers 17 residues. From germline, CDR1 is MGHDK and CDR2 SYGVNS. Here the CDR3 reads CASSGAHQGVKPYEQYF. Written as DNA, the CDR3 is TGTGCCAGCAGTGGAGCACATCAGGGGGTGAAGCCCTACGAGCAGTACTTC.

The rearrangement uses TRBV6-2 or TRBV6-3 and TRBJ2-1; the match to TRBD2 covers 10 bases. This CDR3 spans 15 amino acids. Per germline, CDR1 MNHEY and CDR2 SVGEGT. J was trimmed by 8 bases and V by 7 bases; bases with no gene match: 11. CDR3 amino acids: CASKPSRTSGDEQFF. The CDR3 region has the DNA TGTGCCAGCAAACCTAGCCGGACTAGCGGCGATGAGCAGTTCTTC.

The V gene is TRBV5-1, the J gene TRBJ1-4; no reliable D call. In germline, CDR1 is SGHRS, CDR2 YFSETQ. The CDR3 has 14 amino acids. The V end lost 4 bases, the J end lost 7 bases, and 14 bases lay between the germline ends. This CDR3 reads CASSPGPLIEKLFF. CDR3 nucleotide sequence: TGCGCCAGCAGCCCCGGGCCCCTCATTGAAAAACTGTTTTTT.

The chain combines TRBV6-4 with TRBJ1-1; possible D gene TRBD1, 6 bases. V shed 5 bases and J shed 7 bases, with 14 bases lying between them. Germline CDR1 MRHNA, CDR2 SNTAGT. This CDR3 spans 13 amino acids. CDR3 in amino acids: CASSNEGVGEAFF. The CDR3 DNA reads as TGTGCCAGCAGTAATGAGGGGGTCGGTGAAGCTTTCTTT.

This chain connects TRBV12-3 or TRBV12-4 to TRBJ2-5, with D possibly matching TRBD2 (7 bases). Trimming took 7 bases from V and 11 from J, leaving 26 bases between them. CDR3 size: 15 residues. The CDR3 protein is CASNNPGGPINEQYF. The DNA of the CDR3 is TGTGCCAGCAACAACCCCGGGGGGCCCATCAATGAGCAGTACTTC.

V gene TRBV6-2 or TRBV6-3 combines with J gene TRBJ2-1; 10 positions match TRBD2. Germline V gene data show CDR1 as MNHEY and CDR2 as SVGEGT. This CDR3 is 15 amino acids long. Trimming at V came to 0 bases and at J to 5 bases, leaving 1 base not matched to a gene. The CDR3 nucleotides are TGTGCCAGCAGTTACTCCGGACTAGCGGACAATGAGCAGTTCTTC. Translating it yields CASSYSGLADNEQFF.

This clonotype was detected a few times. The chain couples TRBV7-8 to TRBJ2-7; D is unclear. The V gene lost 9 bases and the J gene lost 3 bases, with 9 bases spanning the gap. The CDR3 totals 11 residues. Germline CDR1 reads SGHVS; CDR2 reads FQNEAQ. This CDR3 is CASSAVYEQYF. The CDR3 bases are TGTGCCAGTTCGGCGGTCTACGAGCAGTACTTC.

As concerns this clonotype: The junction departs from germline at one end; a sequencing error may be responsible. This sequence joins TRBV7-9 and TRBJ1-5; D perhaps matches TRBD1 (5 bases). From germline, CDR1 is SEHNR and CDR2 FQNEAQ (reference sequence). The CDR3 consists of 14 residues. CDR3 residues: CASSLSGSEQPQNF. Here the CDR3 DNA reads TGTGCCAGCAGCTTATCAGGGAGCGAGCAGCCCCAGAATTTT.

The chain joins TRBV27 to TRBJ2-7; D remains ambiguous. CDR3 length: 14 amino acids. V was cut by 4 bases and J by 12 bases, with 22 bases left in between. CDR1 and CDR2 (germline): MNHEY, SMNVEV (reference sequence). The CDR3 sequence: CASSSVSGMRVPYF. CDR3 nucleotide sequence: TGTGCCAGCAGTTCGGTTTCTGGGATGAGAGTGCCGTACTTC.

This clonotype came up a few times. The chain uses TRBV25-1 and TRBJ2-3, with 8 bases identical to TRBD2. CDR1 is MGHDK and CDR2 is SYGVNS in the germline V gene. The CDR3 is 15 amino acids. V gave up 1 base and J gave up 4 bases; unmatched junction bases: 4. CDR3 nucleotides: TGTGCCAGCAGTGAATCGTGGACTAGCTCAGATACGCAGTATTTT. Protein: CASSESWTSSDTQYF.

CDR3 nucleotides: TGTGCCAGCAGTCAAACACCCTCGAATAACTATGGCTACACCTTC. It translates to CASSQTPSNNYGYTF. This chain connects TRBV12-3 or TRBV12-4 to TRBJ1-2, with no clear D. The CDR3 contains 15 residues. The V and J ends lost 5 bases and 1 base respectively, with 14 bases between them.

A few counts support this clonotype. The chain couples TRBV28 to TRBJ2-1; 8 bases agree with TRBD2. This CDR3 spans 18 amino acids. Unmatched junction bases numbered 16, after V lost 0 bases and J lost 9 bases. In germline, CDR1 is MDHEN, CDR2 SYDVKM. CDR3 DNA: TGTGCCAGCAGTTTATGGGCAATGACGGGGGGGCTCGGGAGTGAGCAGTTCTTC. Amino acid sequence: CASSLWAMTGGLGSEQFF.

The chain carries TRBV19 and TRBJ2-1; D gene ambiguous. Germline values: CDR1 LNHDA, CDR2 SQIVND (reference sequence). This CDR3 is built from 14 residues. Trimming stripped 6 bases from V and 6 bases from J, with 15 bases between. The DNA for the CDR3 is TGTGCCAGTAGCCACGTGGCAGACCTCAATGAGCAGTTCTTC. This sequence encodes CASSHVADLNEQFF.

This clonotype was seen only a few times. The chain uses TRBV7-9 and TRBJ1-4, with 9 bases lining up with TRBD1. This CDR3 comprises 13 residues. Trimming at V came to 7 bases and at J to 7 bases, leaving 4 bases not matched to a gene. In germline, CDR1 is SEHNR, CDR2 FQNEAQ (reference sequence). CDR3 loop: CASKGQGVEKLFF. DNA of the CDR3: TGTGCCAGCAAGGGACAGGGTGTTGAAAAACTGTTTTTT.

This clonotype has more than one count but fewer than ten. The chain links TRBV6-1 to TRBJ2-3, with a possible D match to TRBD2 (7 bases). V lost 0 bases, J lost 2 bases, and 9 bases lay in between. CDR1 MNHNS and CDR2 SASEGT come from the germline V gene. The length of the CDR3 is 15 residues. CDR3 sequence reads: CASSEAGGPTDTQYF. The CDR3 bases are TGTGCCAGCAGTGAAGCGGGGGGGCCCACAGATACGCAGTATTTT.